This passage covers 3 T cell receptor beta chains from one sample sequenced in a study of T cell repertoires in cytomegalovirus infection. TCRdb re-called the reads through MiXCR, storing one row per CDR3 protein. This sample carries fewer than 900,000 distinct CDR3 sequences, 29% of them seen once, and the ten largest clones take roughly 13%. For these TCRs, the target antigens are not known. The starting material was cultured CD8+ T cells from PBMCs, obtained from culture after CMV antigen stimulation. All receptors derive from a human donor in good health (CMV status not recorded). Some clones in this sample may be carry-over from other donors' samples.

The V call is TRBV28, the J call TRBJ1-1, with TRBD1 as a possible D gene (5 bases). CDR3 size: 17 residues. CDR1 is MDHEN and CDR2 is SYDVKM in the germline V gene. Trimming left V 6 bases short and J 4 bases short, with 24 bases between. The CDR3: CASRSHRGPERGTEAFF. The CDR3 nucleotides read TGTGCCAGCAGATCCCACCGCGGGCCGGAGAGGGGCACTGAAGCTTTCTTT.

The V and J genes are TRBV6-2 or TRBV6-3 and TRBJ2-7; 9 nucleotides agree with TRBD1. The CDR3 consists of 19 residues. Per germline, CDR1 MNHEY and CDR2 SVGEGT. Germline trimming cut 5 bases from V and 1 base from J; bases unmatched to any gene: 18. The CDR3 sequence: CASSTGRWTGEGGSYEQYF. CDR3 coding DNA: TGTGCCAGCAGTACGGGGCGTTGGACAGGGGAAGGAGGGTCCTACGAGCAGTACTTC.

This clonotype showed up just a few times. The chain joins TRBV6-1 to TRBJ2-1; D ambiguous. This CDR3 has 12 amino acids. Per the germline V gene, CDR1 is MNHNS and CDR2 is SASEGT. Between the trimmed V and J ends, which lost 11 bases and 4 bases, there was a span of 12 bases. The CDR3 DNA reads TGTGCCGTCATAGTAGGTTACAATGAGCAGTTCTTC. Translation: CAVIVGYNEQFF.